The subject of this entry is one T cell receptor (beta chain). Antigen: not known. Each sample had two DNA replicates, about 0.47 ug blood or about 1.5 ug tissue. TCRdb's copy holds only in-frame clones and misses some; the assay was immunoSEQ multiplex PCR. This table holds about 19,000 clones, 83% found once. These data are taken from a study of early stage breast cancer tumors. Study-wide findings and caveats: In most of the 16 patients, blood comparison separated tumor from normal breast.

The material sequenced was blood. This sequence originates from a person aged 70 to 85 with breast cancer.

CDR3 bases: TGTGCCAGCAGCCAGAGGGACAGGCTGAATTCACCCCTCCACTTT. It translates to CASSQRDRLNSPLHF. V usage is TRBV5-4 and J usage is TRBJ1-6; the match to TRBD1 covers 8 bases. The J segment lost 7 bases and the V segment lost 4 bases, leaving 7 bases of the junction unmatched. The CDR3 consists of 15 residues. Germline V gives CDR1 SGHNT, CDR2 YYREEE (reference sequence). The variable domain in full, with the rest retrieved from reference TRBV5-4 and TRBJ1-6, is ETGVTQSPTHLIKTRGQQVTLRCSSQSGHNTVSWYQQALGQGPQFIFQYYREEENGRGNFPPRFSGLQFPNYSSELNVNALELDDSALYLCASSQRDRLNSPLHFGNGTRLTVT.